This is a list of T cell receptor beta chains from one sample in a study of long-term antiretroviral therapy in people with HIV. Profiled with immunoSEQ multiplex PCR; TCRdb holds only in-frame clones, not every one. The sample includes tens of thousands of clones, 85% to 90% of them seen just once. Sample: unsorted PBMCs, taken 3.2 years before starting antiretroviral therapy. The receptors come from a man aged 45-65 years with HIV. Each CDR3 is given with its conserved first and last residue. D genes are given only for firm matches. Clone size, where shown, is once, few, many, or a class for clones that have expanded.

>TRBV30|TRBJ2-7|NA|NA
CAWSAPGTFYEQYF
TGTGCCTGGAGTGCCCCCGGGACATTCTACGAGCAGTACTTC
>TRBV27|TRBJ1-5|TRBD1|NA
CASSLGGTAYQPQHF
TGTGCCAGCAGTTTAGGGGGGACAGCCTATCAGCCCCAGCATTTT
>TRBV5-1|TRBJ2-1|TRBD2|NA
CASSPGTSVYNEQFF
TGCGCCAGCAGTCCCGGGACTAGCGTCTACAATGAGCAGTTCTTC
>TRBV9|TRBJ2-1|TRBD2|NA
CASSVASGGMNEQFF
TGTGCCAGCAGCGTAGCTAGCGGGGGGATGAATGAGCAGTTCTTC
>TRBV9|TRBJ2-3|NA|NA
CASSVSPGQGSPDTQYF
TGTGCCAGCAGCGTCTCCCCGGGGCAGGGCTCGCCAGATACGCAGTATTTT
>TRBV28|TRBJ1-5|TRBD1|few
CASSTDRVEQPQHF
TGTGCCAGCAGTACCGACAGGGTGGAGCAGCCCCAGCATTTT
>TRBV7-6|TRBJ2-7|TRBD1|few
CASSITGTGNYEQYF
TGTGCCAGCAGCATAACCGGGACAGGGAACTACGAGCAGTACTTC
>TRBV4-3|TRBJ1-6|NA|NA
CASSQAGSANSPLHF
TGCGCCAGCAGCCAAGCGGGCTCCGCTAATTCACCCCTCCACTTT
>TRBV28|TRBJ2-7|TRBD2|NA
CASSYGGGWTSGTYEQYF
TGTGCCAGCAGTTATGGTGGCGGTTGGACTAGCGGAACCTACGAGCAGTACTTC
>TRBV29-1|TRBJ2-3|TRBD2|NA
CRTPEPRAGGRTDTQYF
TGCAGAACACCCGAACCTCGAGCGGGAGGCAGGACAGATACGCAGTATTTT
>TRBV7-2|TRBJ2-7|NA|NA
CASSKTGSASYEQYF
TGTGCCAGCAGCAAAACAGGTTCTGCTTCCTACGAGCAGTACTTC
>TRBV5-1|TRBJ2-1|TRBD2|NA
CASGTSGLYNEQFF
TGCGCCAGCGGCACTAGCGGGTTGTACAATGAGCAGTTCTTC
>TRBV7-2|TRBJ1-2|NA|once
CASSLISNYGYTF
TGTGCCAGCAGCTTAATTAGTAACTATGGCTACACCTTC
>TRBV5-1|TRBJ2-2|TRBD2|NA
CASSLDGLAGAGELFF
TGCGCCAGCAGCTTGGATGGACTAGCGGGAGCCGGGGAGCTGTTTTTT
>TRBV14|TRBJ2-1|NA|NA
CASSQDDRVGPSSYNEQFF
TGTGCCAGCAGCCAAGATGATCGGGTGGGGCCAAGCTCCTACAATGAGCAGTTCTTC
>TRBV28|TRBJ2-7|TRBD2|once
CASSLLLAGIGEQYF
TGTGCCAGCAGTTTACTTCTAGCGGGGATCGGCGAGCAGTACTTC
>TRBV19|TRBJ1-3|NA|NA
CASSPTGAGNTIYF
TGTGCCAGTAGTCCGACAGGCGCTGGAAACACCATATATTTT
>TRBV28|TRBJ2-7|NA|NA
CASKGAYEQYF
TGTGCCAGCAAGGGGGCCTACGAGCAGTACTTC
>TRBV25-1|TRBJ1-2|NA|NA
CASSEWGPVGYTF
TGTGCCAGCAGTGAATGGGGGCCCGTGGGCTACACCTTC
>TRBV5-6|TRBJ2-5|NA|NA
CASSLGQAQETQYF
TGTGCCAGCAGCTTGGGACAGGCTCAAGAGACCCAGTACTTC
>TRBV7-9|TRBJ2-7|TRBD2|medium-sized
CASSLPLLEAGAPYEQYF
TGTGCCAGCAGCCTTCCCCTTCTTGAAGCGGGAGCCCCCTACGAGCAGTACTTC
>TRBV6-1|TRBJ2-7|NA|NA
CASRGGILYEQYF
TGTGCCAGCCGAGGGGGGATCCTTTACGAGCAGTACTTC
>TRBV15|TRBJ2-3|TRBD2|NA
CATSRDIGLDTDTQYF
TGTGCCACCAGCAGAGATATAGGACTAGACACAGATACGCAGTATTTT
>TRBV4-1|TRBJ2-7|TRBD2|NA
CASSQGTSETYEQYF
TGCGCCAGCAGCCAAGGGACTAGCGAAACCTACGAGCAGTACTTC
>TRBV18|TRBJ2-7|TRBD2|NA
CASSPSLAGISYEQYF
TGTGCCAGCTCACCATCTTTAGCGGGGATAAGCTACGAGCAGTACTTC
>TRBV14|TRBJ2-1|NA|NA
CASSAYQYVEQFF
TGTGCCAGCAGCGCATACCAGTACGTTGAGCAGTTCTTC
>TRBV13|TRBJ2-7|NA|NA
CASSLRVRVSYEQYF
TGTGCCAGCAGCTTAAGGGTTCGGGTGTCCTACGAGCAGTACTTC
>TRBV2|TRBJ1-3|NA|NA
CASSEGGLGNTIYF
TGTGCCAGCAGTGAGGGGGGGCTGGGAAACACCATATATTTT
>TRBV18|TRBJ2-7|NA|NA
CASSPPSRVSYEQYF
TGTGCCAGCTCACCACCCAGCAGGGTCTCCTACGAGCAGTACTTC
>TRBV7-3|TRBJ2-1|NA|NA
CASSQESSSYNEQFF
TGTGCCAGCAGCCAGGAATCTAGCTCCTACAATGAGCAGTTCTTC
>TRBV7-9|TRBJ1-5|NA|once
CASREEQGLGQPQHF
TGTGCCAGCAGAGAAGAACAGGGACTCGGTCAGCCCCAGCATTTT
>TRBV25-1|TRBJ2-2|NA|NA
CASSESTGELFF
TGTGCCAGCAGTGAATCTACCGGGGAGCTGTTTTTT
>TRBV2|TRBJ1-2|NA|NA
CASSVYGNYGYTF
TGTGCCAGCAGTGTGTACGGTAACTATGGCTACACCTTC
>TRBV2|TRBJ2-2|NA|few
CASSLQTGELFF
TGTGCCAGCAGCCTACAGACCGGGGAGCTGTTTTTT
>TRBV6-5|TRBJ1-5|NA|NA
CASRRNRVGNQPQHF
TGTGCCAGCAGGAGAAACAGGGTTGGCAATCAGCCCCAGCATTTT
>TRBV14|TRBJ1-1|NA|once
CASSQAPNTEAFF
TGTGCCAGCAGCCAAGCCCCGAACACTGAAGCTTTCTTT
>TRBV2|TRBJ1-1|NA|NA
CASRPQWGRAEAFF
TGTGCCAGCAGGCCACAATGGGGGCGCGCTGAAGCTTTCTTT
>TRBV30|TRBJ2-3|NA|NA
CAWSAFTRTTQYF
TGTGCCTGGAGTGCTTTCACCCGAACTACGCAGTATTTT
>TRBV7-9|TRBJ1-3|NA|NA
CASSLEAGSGNTIYF
TGTGCCAGCAGCTTAGAGGCGGGCTCTGGAAACACCATATATTTT
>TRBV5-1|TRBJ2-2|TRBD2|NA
CASSFGLAGETGELFF
TGCGCCAGCAGCTTCGGACTAGCGGGAGAGACCGGGGAGCTGTTTTTT
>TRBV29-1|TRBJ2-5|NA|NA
CSVIVRIGETQYF
TGCAGCGTTATTGTCCGGATAGGAGAGACCCAGTACTTC